This TCR beta chain was captured in a study of cytomegalovirus exposure and HLA in healthy donors. Study-level points and caveats: Donors belonging to an Asian-associated ancestry cluster reportedly showed fewer N-insertions in productive TCRs than the 666-donor mean, according to what a later analysis found. In a later analysis, common viral pathogens appeared linked to several of the most significant clusters.

Germline values: CDR1 SGHAT, CDR2 FQNNGV. V lost 4 bases to trimming and J lost 4 bases; unmatched junction nucleotides: 0. The CDR3 consists of 13 residues. A multiplex PCR was run with 60 Vbeta primers and 13 Jbeta primers. Assay used: immunoSEQ multiplex PCR; TCRdb lists only in-frame clones, some missing. The sample lists roughly 73,000 clones, about 80% occurring once. Of note for this clone: The antigen is not known.

The receptor was derived from a man aged 40-50 years in good health and CMV-seronegative. This sequence joins TRBV11-2 and TRBJ1-5, with 8 bases matching TRBD1. Sequencing was carried out using PBMCs. The CDR3 DNA sequence: TGTGCCAGCAGCTGGACAGGGAATCAGCCCCAGCATTTT. The encoded protein is CASSWTGNQPQHF.